This T cell receptor (beta chain) was sequenced during a study of untreated major depressive disorder (dated by TCRdb to 2017 to 2018). Broadly, across the study: A cross-sectional case-control design was used to compare T cell phenotype and TCR repertoire between antidepressant-free major depressive disorder patients and individually matched non-depressed controls. Differences in Vbeta 5.1, Vbeta 11 and Vbeta 22 usage observed by flow cytometry in the whole cohort were followed up by sequencing.

About this clone: Its antigen is currently not known. Base quality data are lacking; no much larger clone is found one base away.

Summary of the overall study and its limitations: In every sequenced subject, all of the top five TRBV05-01 clones were private clones. For the sequencing comparisons, one-tailed planned tests were applied to only three preselected Vbeta families. In the sequencing data, TRBV25-01 and TRBV02-01 usage was found to follow the flow-cytometry pattern, although statistical significance was not reached. Because of the strict matching and exclusion criteria, the study sample was comparatively small, which limits how generalizable the findings are. Higher TRBV05-01 (Vbeta 5.1) usage among CD4+ T cells of depressed patients compared with controls was confirmed by sequencing, with p = 0.040 in a one-tailed test.

V is pared back by 2 bases and J by 6 bases, with 8 bases lying between the germline termini. The germline V gene (reference sequence) supplies CDR1 SGHAT and CDR2 FQDESV. Reading from cysteine to phenylalanine, the CDR3 counts 13 amino acids. Only CDR3 DNA remains: 39 bases, in frame from the first base. Each depressed patient was pairwise matched to a non-depressed control for sex, age, current smoking status and body mass index. Every participant was of European descent. No current or lifetime mood disorder was present in controls, and Quick Inventory of Depressive Symptoms-Self Report scores of 5 or less were recorded for controls. Major medical conditions, Axis I/II comorbidities, regular medication or illicit drug use, and drinking over 100 g alcohol weekly were applied as exclusion criteria for all participants. About 30 ml of peripheral blood was collected from each participant into EDTA tubes. Thawed PBMCs underwent magnetic negative selection with the BD IMag Human CD4 T Lymphocyte Enrichment Set to purify CD4+ T cells. A purity of roughly 96% was typically achieved with the CD4+ enrichment method, as confirmed by flow cytometry. A subgroup of five case-control pairs, selected blind to chemokine receptor expression and flow-cytometric repertoire skewing results, was subjected to TCRbeta sequencing. All blood samples were drawn in the morning at 8:00 a.m., and PBMCs were separated by Ficoll-Hypaque gradient centrifugation. PBMCs were gradually cooled to -80 degrees C for cryopreservation and then kept in liquid nitrogen until assay.

The Qiagen DNeasy Blood and Tissue Kit was used to extract total genomic DNA from purified CD4+ T cells. The TCRbeta CDR3 region, defined according to IMGT, was amplified and sequenced using immunoSEQ immunosequencing protocols. The paper's data handling went like this. Preprocessing of raw sequence data for PCR and sequencing error correction was performed by the immunoSEQ service. The sequence data were loaded into the immunoSEQ Analyzer and then analyzed further using VDJtools v1.0.7. The paired Wilcoxon signed-rank test was applied to assess differences between patients and controls. Here the immuneACCESS table is served through TCRdb, limited to in-frame sequences with V and J called. Missing clones are a known gap in these copies; in checked studies unresolved V genes cover under half, and the rest lacks a known reason. From that table come the V and J calls and clone size; the DNA was used to work out D and trimming. Recorded for this sample are tens of thousands of clones; 90% to 95% of them occurred a single time. The top ten clonotypes cover around 0.3% of the sample.

Rearrangement joined TRBV11-1 to TRBJ2-4; no D gene call is confident. Sequencing was done on a sample of CD4+ T cells from PBMCs. The clonotype originates from a man aged 25 to 45 in good health. The base sequence is TGTGCCAGCAGCTTAAGTTGGGGAAACATTCAGTACTTC. Its coded protein is CASSLSWGNIQYF.